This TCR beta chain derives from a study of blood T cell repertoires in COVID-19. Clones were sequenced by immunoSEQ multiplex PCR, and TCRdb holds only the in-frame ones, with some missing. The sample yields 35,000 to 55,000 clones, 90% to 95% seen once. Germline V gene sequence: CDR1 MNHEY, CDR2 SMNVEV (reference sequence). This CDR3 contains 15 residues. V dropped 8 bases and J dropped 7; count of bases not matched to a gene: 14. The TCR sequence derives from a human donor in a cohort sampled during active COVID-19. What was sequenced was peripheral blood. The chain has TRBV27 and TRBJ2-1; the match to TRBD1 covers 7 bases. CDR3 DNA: TGTGCCAGCTTTAAGCCCTCGACAGGGCGTAATGAGCAGTTCTTC. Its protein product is CASFKPSTGRNEQFF.